This T cell receptor (beta chain) was captured by sequencing in a study of T cells in Graves' hyperthyroidism and ophthalmopathy. The germline V gene has CDR1 SGHRS and CDR2 YFSETQ. This CDR3 is built from 17 residues. With V trimmed by 1 base and J by 0 bases, 10 bases remained unmatched. The CDR3 regions of TCR beta were amplified from RNA transcripts. HTBI primers drove first-round RT-PCR of the TCR CDR3. TCRdb reanalysed the multiplex PCR reads using MiXCR and keeps one entry per CDR3 protein. The table lists roughly 500,000 distinct CDR3 sequences, approximately 22% of them singletons. Diagnostic assessment was based on clinical symptoms, serum thyroxine and TRAb, thyroid ultrasound and orbital computed tomography.

This TCR derives from a woman aged 70-85 years with Graves' ophthalmopathy. The specimen sequenced was blood. The chain couples TRBV5-1 to TRBJ2-7; TRBD1 matches 7 bases. The CDR3 DNA follows: TGCGCCAGCAGCTTGTGGGGGTCGGGACAGAGCTCCTACGAGCAGTACTTC. Encoded protein: CASSLWGSGQSSYEQYF.